Given below is one TCR beta chain in context. This same CDR3 is encoded by further DNA sequences in the sample. The sample belongs to a study of shared clonotypes between healthy human individuals. Study background: The study enrolled a couple of women and a few men aged 18 to 49.

Data came from immunoSEQ multiplex PCR; TCRdb stores just in-frame clones and leaves some out. The table shows about 1.5 million clones, with 98% occurring only once. CDR1 and CDR2 from the germline V gene are KGHSH and LQKENI. After removal of 6 bases from V and 7 bases from J, the junction contained 3 bases not matched to a gene. The length of the CDR3 is 13 residues. The chain couples TRBV18 to TRBJ1-4; 9 bases map to TRBD1. This sequence originates from a man aged 25-40 years in good health. The sequenced material came from naive CD4+ T cells sorted from blood. Subset in this sample: CD45RA+ positively selected. The CDR3 region is CASSPGQGEKLFF. For the CDR3, the DNA is TGTGCCAGCTCCCCGGGACAGGGTGAAAAACTGTTTTTT.